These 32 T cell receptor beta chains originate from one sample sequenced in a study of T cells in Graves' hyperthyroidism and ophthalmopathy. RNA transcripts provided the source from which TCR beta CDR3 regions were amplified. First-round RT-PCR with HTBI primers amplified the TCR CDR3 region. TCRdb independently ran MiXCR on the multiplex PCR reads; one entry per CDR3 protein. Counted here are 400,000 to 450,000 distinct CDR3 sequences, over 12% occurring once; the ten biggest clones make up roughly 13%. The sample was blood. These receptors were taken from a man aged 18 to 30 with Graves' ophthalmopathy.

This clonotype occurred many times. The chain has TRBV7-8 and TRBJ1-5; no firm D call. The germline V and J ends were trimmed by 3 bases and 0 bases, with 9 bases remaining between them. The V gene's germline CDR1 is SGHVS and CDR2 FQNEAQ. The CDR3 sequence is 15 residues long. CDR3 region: CASSFTLSSNQPQHF. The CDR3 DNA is TGTGCCAGCAGCTTCACACTGTCTAGCAATCAGCCCCAGCATTTT. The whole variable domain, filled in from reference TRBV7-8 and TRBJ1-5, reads GAGVSQSPRYKVAKRGQDVALRCDPISGHVSLFWYQQALGQGPEFLTYFQNEAQLDKSGLPSDRFFAERPEGSVSTLKIQRTQQEDSAVYLCASSFTLSSNQPQHFGDGTRLSIL.

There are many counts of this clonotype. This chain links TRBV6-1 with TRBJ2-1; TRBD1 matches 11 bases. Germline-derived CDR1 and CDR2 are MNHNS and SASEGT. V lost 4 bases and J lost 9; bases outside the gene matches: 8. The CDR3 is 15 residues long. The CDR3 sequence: CASSGGQGVVTEQFF. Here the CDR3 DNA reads TGTGCCAGCAGTGGGGGACAGGGGGTGGTCACTGAGCAGTTCTTC.

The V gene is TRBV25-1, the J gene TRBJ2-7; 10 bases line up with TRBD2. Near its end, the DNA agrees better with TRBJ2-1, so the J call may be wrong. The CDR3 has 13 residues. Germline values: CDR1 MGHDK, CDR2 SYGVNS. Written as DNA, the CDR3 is TGTGCCAGCAGTAAAAGCGGGGGGGACGAGCAGTTCTTC. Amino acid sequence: CASSKSGGDEQFF.

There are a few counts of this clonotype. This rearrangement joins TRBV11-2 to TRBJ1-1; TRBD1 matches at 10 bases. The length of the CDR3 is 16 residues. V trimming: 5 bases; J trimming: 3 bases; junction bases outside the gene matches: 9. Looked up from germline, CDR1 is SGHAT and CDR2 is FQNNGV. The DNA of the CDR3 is TGTGCCAGCAGCCCGACCCGACAGGGGGCTTACACTGAAGCTTTCTTT. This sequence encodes CASSPTRQGAYTEAFF.

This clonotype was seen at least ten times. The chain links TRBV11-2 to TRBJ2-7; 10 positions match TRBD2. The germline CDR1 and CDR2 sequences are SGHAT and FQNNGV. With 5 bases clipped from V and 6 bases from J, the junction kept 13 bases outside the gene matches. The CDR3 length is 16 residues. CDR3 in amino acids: CASSPQPLAGAFEQYF. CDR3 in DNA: TGTGCCAGCAGCCCCCAACCCCTAGCGGGGGCTTTCGAGCAGTACTTC.

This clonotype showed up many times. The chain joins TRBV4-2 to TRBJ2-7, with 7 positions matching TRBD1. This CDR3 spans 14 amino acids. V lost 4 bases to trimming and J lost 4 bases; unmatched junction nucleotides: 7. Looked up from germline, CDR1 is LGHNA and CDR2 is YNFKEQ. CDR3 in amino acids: CASSLLDRNYEQYF. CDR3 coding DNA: TGTGCCAGCAGCCTTCTGGACAGGAATTACGAGCAGTACTTC.

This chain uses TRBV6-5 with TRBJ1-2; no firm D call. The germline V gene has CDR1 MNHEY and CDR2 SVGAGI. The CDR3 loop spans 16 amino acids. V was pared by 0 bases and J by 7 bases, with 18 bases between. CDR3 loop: CASSYSISENPLGYTF. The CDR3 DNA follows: TGTGCCAGCAGTTACTCGATTTCTGAAAATCCCCTTGGCTACACCTTC.

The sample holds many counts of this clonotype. CDR3 nucleotides: TGTGCCAGCAGTTTAGCGGGGGGATCAGGAGAGACCCAGTACTTC. It codes for CASSLAGGSGETQYF. V gene TRBV12-3 or TRBV12-4 combines with J gene TRBJ2-5; the D gene is possibly TRBD2 (6 bases). The length of the CDR3 is 15 residues. Trimming took off 0 bases at V and 4 bases at J, with 12 bases between the two ends.

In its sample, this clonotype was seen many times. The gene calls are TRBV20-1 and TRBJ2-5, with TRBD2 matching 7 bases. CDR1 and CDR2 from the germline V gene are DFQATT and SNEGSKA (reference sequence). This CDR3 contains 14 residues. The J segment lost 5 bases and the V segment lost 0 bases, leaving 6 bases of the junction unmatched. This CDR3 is CSARDLAGGETQYF. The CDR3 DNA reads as TGCAGTGCTAGAGATCTGGCCGGGGGGGAGACCCAGTACTTC.

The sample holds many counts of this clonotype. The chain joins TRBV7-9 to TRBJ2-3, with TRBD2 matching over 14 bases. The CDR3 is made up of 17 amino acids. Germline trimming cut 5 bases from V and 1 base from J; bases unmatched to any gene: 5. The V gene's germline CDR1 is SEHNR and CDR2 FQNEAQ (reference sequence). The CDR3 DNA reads TGTGCCAGCAGCAGCAGACTAGCGGGAGGGGGCACAGATACGCAGTATTTT. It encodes CASSSRLAGGGTDTQYF.

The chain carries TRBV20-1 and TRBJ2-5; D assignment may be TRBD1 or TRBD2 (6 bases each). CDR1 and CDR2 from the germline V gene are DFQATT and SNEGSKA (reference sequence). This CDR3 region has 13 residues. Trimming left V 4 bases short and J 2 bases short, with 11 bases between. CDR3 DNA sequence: TGCAGTGCTAACGGAGGGGGGCAAGAGACCCAGTACTTC. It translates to CSANGGGQETQYF.

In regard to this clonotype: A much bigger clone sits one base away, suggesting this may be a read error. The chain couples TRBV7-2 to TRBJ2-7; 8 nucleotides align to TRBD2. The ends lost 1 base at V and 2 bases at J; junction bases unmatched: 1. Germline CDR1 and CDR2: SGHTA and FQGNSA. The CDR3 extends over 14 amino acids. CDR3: CASSLVAGPYEQYF. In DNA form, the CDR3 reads TGTGCCAGCAGCTTAGTAGCGGGGCCCTACGAGCAGTACTTC.

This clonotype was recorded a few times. The CDR3 loop is CASSSGGTAYEQYF. The CDR3 DNA reads as TGTGCCAGCAGTTCGGGCGGGACGGCCTACGAGCAGTACTTC. The J gene is TRBJ2-7, the V gene TRBV6-1, with D possibly being TRBD2 (6 bases). The germline V gene has CDR1 MNHNS and CDR2 SASEGT. This CDR3 has 14 amino acids. V shed 5 bases and J shed 2 bases, with 13 bases lying between them.

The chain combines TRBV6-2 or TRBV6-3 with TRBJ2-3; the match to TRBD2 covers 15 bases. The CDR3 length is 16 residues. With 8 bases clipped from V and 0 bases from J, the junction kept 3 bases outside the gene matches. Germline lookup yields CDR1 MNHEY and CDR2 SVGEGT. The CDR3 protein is CASGLAGGGSTDTQYF. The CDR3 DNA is TGTGCCAGCGGACTAGCGGGAGGGGGGAGCACAGATACGCAGTATTTT.

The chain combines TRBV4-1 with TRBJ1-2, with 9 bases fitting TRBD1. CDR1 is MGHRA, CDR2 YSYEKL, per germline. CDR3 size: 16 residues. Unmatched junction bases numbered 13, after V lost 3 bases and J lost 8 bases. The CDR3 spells CASSQDPGDRVAGYTF. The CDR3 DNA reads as TGCGCCAGCAGCCAGGACCCTGGGGACAGGGTCGCAGGCTACACCTTC.

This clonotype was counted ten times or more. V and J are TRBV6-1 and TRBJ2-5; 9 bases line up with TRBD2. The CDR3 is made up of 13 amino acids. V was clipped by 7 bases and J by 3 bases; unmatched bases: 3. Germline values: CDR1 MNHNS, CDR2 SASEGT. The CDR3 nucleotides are TGTGCCAGCACATTAGCGGGAGAAGAGACCCAGTACTTC. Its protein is CASTLAGEETQYF.

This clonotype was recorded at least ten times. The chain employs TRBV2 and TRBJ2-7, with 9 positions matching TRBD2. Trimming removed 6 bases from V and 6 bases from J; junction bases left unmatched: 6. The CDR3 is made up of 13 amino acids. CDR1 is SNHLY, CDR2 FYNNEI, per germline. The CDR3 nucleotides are TGTGCCAGCAGCTGGACTAGCGTGAGCGAGCAGTACTTC. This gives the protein CASSWTSVSEQYF.

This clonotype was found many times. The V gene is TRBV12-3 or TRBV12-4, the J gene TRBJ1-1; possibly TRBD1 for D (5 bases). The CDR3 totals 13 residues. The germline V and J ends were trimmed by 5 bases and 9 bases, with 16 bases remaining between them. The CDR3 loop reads CASSPGNYGQAFF. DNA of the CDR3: TGTGCCAGCAGTCCAGGGAACTACGGCCAAGCTTTCTTT.

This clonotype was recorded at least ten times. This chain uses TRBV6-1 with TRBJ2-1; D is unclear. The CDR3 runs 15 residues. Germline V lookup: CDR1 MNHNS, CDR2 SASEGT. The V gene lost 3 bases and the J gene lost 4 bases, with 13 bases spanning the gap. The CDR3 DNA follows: TGTGCCAGCAGTGATACCGACTGGGGTTACAATGAGCAGTTCTTC. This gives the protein CASSDTDWGYNEQFF.

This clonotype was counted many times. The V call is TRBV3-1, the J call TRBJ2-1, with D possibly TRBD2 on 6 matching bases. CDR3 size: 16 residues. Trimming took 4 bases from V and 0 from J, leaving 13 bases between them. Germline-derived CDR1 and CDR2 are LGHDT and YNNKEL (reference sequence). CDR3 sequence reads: CASSPGTASSYNEQFF. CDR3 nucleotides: TGTGCCAGCAGCCCCGGGACTGCGAGCTCCTACAATGAGCAGTTCTTC.

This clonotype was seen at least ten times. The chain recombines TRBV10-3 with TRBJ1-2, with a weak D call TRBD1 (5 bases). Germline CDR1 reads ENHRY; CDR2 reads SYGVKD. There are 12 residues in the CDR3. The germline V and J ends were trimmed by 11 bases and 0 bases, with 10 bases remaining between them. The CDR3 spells CAARGANYGYTF. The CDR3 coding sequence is TGTGCCGCCCGGGGGGCTAACTATGGCTACACCTTC.

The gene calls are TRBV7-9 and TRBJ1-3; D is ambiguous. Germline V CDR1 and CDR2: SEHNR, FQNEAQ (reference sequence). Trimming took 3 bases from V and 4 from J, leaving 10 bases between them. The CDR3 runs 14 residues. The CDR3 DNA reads TGTGCCAGCAGCTTTGACGGGTCGGGAAACACCATATATTTT. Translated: CASSFDGSGNTIYF.

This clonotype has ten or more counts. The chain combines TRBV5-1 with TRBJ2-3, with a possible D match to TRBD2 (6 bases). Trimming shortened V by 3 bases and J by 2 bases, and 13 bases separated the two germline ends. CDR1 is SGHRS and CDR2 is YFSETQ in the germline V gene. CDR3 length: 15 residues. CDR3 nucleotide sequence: TGCGCCAGCAGCTCGGGGACTCTTCTCACAGATACGCAGTATTTT. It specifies CASSSGTLLTDTQYF.

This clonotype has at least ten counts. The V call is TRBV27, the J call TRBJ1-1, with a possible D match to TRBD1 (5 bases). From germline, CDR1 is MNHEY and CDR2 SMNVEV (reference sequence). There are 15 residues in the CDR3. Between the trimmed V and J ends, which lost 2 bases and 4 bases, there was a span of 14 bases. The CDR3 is CASSLGARISTEAFF. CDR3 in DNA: TGTGCCAGCAGTTTAGGGGCCAGGATAAGCACTGAAGCTTTCTTT.

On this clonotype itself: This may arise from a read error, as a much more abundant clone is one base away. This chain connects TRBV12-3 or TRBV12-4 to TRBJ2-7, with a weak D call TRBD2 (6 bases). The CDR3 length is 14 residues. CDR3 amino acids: CASTLEGTLDEQYF. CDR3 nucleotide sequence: TGTGCCAGCACTTTAGAGGGGACTCTGGACGAGCAGTACTTC.

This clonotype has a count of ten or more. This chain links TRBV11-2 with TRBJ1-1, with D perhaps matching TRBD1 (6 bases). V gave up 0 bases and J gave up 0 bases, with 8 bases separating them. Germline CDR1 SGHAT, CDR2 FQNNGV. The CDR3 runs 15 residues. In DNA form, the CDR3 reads TGTGCCAGCAGCTTAGAGCCAGGGGTGAACACTGAAGCTTTCTTT. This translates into CASSLEPGVNTEAFF. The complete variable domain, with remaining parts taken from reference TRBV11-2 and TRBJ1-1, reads EAGVAQSPRYKIIEKRQSVAFWCNPISGHATLYWYQQILGQGPKLLIQFQNNGVVDDSQLPKDRFSAERLKGVDSTLKIQPAKLEDSAVYLCASSLEPGVNTEAFFGQGTRLTVV.

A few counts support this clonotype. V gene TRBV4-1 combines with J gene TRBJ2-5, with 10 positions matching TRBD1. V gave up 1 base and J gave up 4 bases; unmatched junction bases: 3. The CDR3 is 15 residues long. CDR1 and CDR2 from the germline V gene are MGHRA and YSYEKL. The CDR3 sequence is CASSQGQGAGETQYF. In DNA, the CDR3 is TGCGCCAGCAGCCAAGGACAGGGGGCAGGAGAGACCCAGTACTTC.

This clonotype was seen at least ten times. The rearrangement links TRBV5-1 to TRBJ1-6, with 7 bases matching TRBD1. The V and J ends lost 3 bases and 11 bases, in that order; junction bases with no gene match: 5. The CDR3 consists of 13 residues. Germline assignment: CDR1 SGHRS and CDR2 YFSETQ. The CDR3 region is CASSSGGATPLHF. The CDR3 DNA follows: TGCGCCAGCAGCTCAGGGGGAGCGACACCCCTCCACTTT.

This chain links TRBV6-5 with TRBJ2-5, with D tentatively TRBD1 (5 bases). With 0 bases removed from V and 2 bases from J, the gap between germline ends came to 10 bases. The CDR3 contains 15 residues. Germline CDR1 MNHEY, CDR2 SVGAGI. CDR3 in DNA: TGTGCCAGCAGTTACTCGAACCCAGGGCAAGAGACCCAGTACTTC. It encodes CASSYSNPGQETQYF.

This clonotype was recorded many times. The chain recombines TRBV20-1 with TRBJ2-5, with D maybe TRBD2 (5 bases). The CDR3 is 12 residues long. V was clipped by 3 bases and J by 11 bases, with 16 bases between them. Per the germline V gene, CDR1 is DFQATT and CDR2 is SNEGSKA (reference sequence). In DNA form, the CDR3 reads TGCAGTGCTAGTAAGGTCGGGAAGGGTCAGTACTTC. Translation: CSASKVGKGQYF.

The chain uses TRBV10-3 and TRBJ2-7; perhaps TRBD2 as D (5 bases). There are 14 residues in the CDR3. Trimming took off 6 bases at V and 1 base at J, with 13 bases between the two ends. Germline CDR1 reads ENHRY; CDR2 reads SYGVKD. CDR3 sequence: CAISRGPGSYEQYF. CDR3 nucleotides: TGTGCCATCAGCCGAGGGCCGGGGTCCTACGAGCAGTACTTC.

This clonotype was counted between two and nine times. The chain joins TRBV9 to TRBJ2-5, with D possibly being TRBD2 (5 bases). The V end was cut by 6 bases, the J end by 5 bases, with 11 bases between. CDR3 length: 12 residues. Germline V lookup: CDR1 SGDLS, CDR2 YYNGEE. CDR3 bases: TGTGCCAGCAAAGGAGGTGGGGAGACCCAGTACTTC. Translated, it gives CASKGGGETQYF.